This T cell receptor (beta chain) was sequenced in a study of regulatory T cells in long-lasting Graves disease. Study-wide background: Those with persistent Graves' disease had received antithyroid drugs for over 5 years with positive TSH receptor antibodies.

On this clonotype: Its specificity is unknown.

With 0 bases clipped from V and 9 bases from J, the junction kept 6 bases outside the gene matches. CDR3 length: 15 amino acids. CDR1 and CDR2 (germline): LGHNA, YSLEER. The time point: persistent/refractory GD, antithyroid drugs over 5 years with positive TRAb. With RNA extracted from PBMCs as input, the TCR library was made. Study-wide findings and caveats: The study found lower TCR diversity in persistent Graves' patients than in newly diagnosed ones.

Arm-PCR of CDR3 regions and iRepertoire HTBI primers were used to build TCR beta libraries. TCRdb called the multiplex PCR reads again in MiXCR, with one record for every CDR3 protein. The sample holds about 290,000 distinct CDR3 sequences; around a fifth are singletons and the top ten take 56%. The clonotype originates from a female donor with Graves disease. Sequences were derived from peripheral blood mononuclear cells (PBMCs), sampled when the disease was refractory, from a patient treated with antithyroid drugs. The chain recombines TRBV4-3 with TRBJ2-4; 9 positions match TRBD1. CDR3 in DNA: TGCGCCAGCAGCCAAGACGGGACAGGGTACGGCATTCAGTACTTC. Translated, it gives CASSQDGTGYGIQYF.